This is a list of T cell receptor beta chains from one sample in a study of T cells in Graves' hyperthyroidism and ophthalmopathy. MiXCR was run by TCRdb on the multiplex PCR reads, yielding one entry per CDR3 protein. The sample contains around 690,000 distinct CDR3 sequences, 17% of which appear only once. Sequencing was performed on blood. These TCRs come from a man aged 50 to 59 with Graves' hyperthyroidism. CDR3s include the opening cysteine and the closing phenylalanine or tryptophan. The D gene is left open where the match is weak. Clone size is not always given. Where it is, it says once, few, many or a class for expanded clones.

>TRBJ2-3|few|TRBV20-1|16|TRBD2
CSARARLAASTDTQYF
TGCAGTGCTAGAGCTCGGCTAGCGGCAAGCACAGATACGCAGTATTTT
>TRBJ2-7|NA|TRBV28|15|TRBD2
CASSPGTRMRYEQYF
TGTGCCAGCAGCCCTGGGACTAGAATGCGCTACGAGCAGTACTTC
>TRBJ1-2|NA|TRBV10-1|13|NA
CASSESSGNGYTF
TGCGCCAGCAGTGAGTCGTCGGGAAATGGCTACACCTTC
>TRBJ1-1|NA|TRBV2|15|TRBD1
CASKPGQGLNGEAFF
TGTGCCAGCAAGCCGGGACAGGGGCTAAACGGTGAAGCTTTCTTT
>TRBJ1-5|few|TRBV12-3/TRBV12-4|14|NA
CASSPVRGSQPQHF
TGTGCCAGCAGCCCTGTGAGGGGGTCTCAGCCCCAGCATTTT
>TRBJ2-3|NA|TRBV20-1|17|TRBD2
CSARVGLAGEGTDTQYF
TGCAGTGCTAGAGTGGGACTAGCGGGCGAGGGCACAGATACGCAGTATTTT
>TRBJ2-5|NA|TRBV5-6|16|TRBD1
CASSQGAGGLRETQYF
TGTGCCAGCAGCCAGGGGGCAGGTGGATTGCGAGAGACCCAGTACTTC
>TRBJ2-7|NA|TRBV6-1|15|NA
CASNGGPGNSYEQYF
TGTGCCAGCAACGGGGGACCTGGGAACTCCTACGAGCAGTACTTC
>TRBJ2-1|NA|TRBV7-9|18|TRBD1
CASSRRFLDRPFGNEQFF
TGTGCCAGCAGCCGGCGTTTTTTGGACAGGCCTTTTGGCAATGAGCAGTTCTTC
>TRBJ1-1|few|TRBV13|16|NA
CASSLVGNGRSFEAFF
TGTGCCAGCAGTTTAGTAGGAAACGGCAGGAGTTTTGAAGCTTTCTTT
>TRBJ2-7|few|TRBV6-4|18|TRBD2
CASSRPGTSGSGSYEQYF
TGTGCCAGCAGTCGTCCCGGGACTAGCGGGAGTGGGTCCTACGAGCAGTACTTC
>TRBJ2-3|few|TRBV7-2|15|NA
CASSFGGGYTDTQYF
TGTGCCAGCAGCTTCGGGGGCGGATACACAGATACGCAGTATTTT
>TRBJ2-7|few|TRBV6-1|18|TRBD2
CASTRSGLAGGETYEQYF
TGTGCCAGCACCCGTTCCGGGCTAGCGGGAGGGGAAACCTACGAGCAGTACTTC
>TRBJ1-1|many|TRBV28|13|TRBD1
CASRMTGGSEAFF
TGTGCCAGCAGGATGACAGGGGGGAGTGAAGCTTTCTTT
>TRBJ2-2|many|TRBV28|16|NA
CASSFPGKVFTGELFF
TGTGCCAGCAGTTTTCCCGGGAAGGTTTTCACCGGGGAGCTGTTTTTT
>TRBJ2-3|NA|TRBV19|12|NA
CASSMIGEAQYF
TGTGCCAGTAGTATGATCGGGGAGGCGCAGTATTTT
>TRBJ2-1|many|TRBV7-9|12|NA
CASHLTYNEQFF
TGTGCCAGCCACCTGACGTACAATGAGCAGTTCTTC
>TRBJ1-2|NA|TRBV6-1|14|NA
CASSPRGSNYGYTF
TGTGCCAGCAGTCCCAGGGGATCTAACTATGGCTACACCTTC
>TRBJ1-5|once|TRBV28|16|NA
CASSPRGRGGNQPQHF
TGTGCCAGCAGTCCTAGGGGCCGGGGTGGCAATCAGCCCCAGCATTTT
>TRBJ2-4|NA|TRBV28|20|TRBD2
CASSPPLGTSGNVAKNIQYF
TGTGCCAGCAGCCCCCCGCTAGGGACTAGCGGGAATGTAGCCAAAAACATTCAGTACTTC
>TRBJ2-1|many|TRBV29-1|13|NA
CSVEASRGNEQFF
TGCAGCGTAGAGGCGTCACGGGGCAATGAGCAGTTCTTC
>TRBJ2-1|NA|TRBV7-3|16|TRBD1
CASSTQGSNSYNEQFF
TGTGCCAGCAGCACACAGGGGAGTAATTCCTACAATGAGCAGTTCTTC
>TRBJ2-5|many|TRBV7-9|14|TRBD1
CASSFIGRGETQYF
TGTGCCAGCAGCTTTATTGGCAGGGGGGAGACCCAGTACTTC
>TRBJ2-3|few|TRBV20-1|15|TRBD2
CSAIPGAGDPYTQYF
TGCAGTGCTATACCAGGAGCGGGAGATCCCTATACGCAGTATTTT
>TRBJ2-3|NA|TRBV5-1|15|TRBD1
CASSSDRGALDTQYF
TGCGCCAGCAGCTCAGACAGGGGTGCTCTCGATACGCAGTATTTT
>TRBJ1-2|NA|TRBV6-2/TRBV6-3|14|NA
CASSTVPYNYGYTF
TGTGCCAGCAGTACGGTCCCTTATAACTATGGCTACACCTTC
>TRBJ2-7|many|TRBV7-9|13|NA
CASSLADHYEQYF
TGTGCCAGCAGCTTAGCTGACCACTACGAGCAGTACTTC
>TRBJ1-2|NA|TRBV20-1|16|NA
CSARRGGTVGVYGYTF
TGCAGTGCTAGAAGAGGGGGAACCGTCGGGGTCTATGGCTACACCTTC
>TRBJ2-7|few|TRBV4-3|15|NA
CASSQDLTRVYEQYF
TGCGCCAGCAGCCAAGATCTGACCAGGGTCTACGAGCAGTACTTC
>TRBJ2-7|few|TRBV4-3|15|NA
CASSQFRDRSYEQYF
TGCGCCAGCAGCCAATTCCGGGACCGCTCCTACGAGCAGTACTTC